This entry is about one T cell receptor beta chain. Its antigen is undetermined. 60 Vbeta and 13 Jbeta primers were used in PCR. This table comes from immunoSEQ multiplex PCR, and its TCRdb copy is limited to in-frame clones, with some not included. The sample yields roughly 130,000 clones, around four fifths seen once. The sample is drawn from a study of cytomegalovirus exposure and HLA in healthy donors. Findings and limits, study-wide: HLA alleles were associated with some 17,000 TCR beta sequences in a later analysis at 0.05 false discovery rate. Over 150 TCR beta chains were listed as cytomegalovirus-associated. A reported reduction in N-insertions relative to the roughly 670-donor mean was seen in an Asian-associated ancestry cluster in a later analysis.

The CDR3 covers 14 residues. Germline-derived CDR1 and CDR2 are SEHNR and FQNEAQ (reference sequence). V lost 1 base to trimming and J lost 2 bases, with 8 bases between them. The sequence came from a boy between 5 and 17 years old in good health and CMV-seronegative. The sample taken for sequencing was PBMCs. The chain couples TRBV7-9 to TRBJ1-2, with D hard to call. CDR3 region: CASSLVPRNYGYTF. The CDR3 coding sequence is TGTGCCAGCAGCTTAGTTCCCAGGAACTATGGCTACACCTTC.